This TCR beta chain appears in the sequencing data of a study of blood T cell repertoires in COVID-19. Overall study: T cells, B-cell-depleted T cells, or PBMCs provided the cDNA or gDNA that served as material.

V was shortened by 1 base and J by 6 bases, with 9 bases between the two germline ends. This CDR3 contains 14 residues. The germline V gene encodes CDR1 SGHAT and CDR2 FQNNGV. The method was immunoSEQ multiplex PCR; TCRdb's version includes in-frame clones alone and lacks a portion of them. The table records about 110,000 clones, just over 85% of them present only once. The TCR was taken from a human donor in a cohort sampled during active COVID-19. The rearrangement links TRBV11-2 to TRBJ2-2, with D possibly being TRBD1 (6 bases). The sequencing input was peripheral blood. The CDR3 is CASSLAQGAGELFF. The DNA for the CDR3 is TGTGCCAGCAGCTTAGCACAGGGAGCCGGGGAGCTGTTTTTT.